Listed below are T cell receptor beta chains from one sample, sequenced in a study of T cell changes during pregnancy in multiple sclerosis. This table comes from immunoSEQ multiplex PCR, and its TCRdb copy is limited to in-frame clones, with some not included. The table shows 56,000 or so clones, with roughly 92% occurring only once. The specimen comprised CD4+ T cells from peripheral blood mononuclear cells, sampled in the third trimester of pregnancy. These receptors came from a female donor with multiple sclerosis, enrolled in a pregnancy study. Each CDR3 is given with its conserved first and last residue. The D gene is left open where the match is weak. Size is omitted from some rows. Given values are once, few, many or a class for expanded clones.

d_gene | abundance | j_gene | v_gene | CDR3aa | CDR3nt
TRBD2 | NA | TRBJ2-1 | TRBV11-3 | CASSPAAGGTYNEQFF | TGTGCCAGCAGCCCGGCTGCGGGAGGGACCTACAATGAGCAGTTCTTC
TRBD2 | NA | TRBJ2-3 | TRBV30 | CAWGLAGGDTQYF | TGTGCCTGGGGACTAGCGGGAGGTGATACGCAGTATTTT
NA | NA | TRBJ2-1 | TRBV7-9 | CASSLTSLGAGNEQFF | TGTGCCAGCAGCTTAACCTCTTTGGGCGCGGGGAATGAGCAGTTCTTC
NA | NA | TRBJ1-5 | TRBV2 | CASLRDINQPQHF | TGTGCCAGCCTAAGGGACATCAATCAGCCCCAGCATTTT
TRBD2 | NA | TRBJ2-7 | TRBV28 | CASSIPGLGYEQYF | TGTGCCAGCAGTATTCCGGGACTAGGCTACGAGCAGTACTTC
NA | few | TRBJ2-1 | TRBV19 | CASSTLTAKQFF | TGTGCCAGTAGTACCCTGACAGCTAAGCAGTTCTTC
TRBD1 | NA | TRBJ1-4 | TRBV5-5 | CASSFPGGATNEKLFF | TGTGCCAGCAGCTTTCCAGGGGGCGCAACTAATGAAAAACTGTTTTTT
TRBD1 | few | TRBJ1-2 | TRBV9 | CASSGPGQGDYGYTF | TGTGCCAGCAGCGGCCCAGGACAGGGGGACTATGGCTACACCTTC
TRBD1 | NA | TRBJ1-3 | TRBV19 | CASSISSGTGSGNTIYF | TGTGCCAGTAGTATAAGCTCTGGGACAGGTTCTGGAAACACCATATATTTT
NA | NA | TRBJ2-3 | TRBV2 | CASNPNTDTQYF | TGTGCCAGCAATCCTAACACAGATACGCAGTATTTT
TRBD1 | NA | TRBJ1-5 | TRBV28 | CASSLRTSGQGGNQPQHF | TGTGCCAGCAGTTTAAGAACCTCGGGACAGGGGGGGAATCAGCCCCAGCATTTT
NA | NA | TRBJ2-1 | TRBV6-1 | CASSEALTKRHTYNEQFF | TGTGCCAGCAGTGAAGCGTTGACGAAGCGGCATACCTACAATGAGCAGTTCTTC
TRBD1 | NA | TRBJ1-2 | TRBV28 | CASSLTGGWDGYTF | TGTGCCAGCAGTTTAACAGGGGGATGGGATGGCTACACCTTC
TRBD2 | NA | TRBJ2-1 | TRBV28 | CASSPTSSPYNEQFF | TGTGCCAGCAGTCCGACTAGCAGCCCCTACAATGAGCAGTTCTTC
NA | NA | TRBJ2-5 | TRBV7-8 | CASSLITSWGQETQYF | TGTGCCAGCAGCTTAATTACTAGCTGGGGGCAAGAGACCCAGTACTTC
NA | NA | TRBJ2-3 | TRBV4-1 | CATSAGSTDTQYF | TGCGCCACCTCAGCGGGCAGCACAGATACGCAGTATTTT
TRBD2 | NA | TRBJ2-1 | TRBV11-1 | CASSFGTSERGNEQFF | TGTGCCAGCAGCTTCGGGACTAGCGAGCGAGGGAATGAGCAGTTCTTC
TRBD1 | NA | TRBJ1-4 | TRBV28 | CAVRDSRSNYEKLFF | TGTGCCGTCCGGGACAGTCGATCTAATTACGAAAAACTGTTTTTT
TRBD1 | NA | TRBJ1-5 | TRBV19 | CASSIGPGQGRRMNQPQHF | TGTGCCAGTAGTATCGGCCCGGGACAGGGTCGTAGGATGAATCAGCCCCAGCATTTT
NA | NA | TRBJ1-2 | TRBV29-1 | CSVEGRVGGYTF | TGCAGCGTTGAAGGCAGGGTCGGTGGCTACACCTTC
TRBD2 | NA | TRBJ2-5 | TRBV5-1 | CASSLGGLAGGETQYF | TGCGCCAGCAGCTTGGGGGGACTAGCGGGAGGAGAGACCCAGTACTTC
NA | NA | TRBJ2-3 | TRBV11-2 | CASSTTRTDTQYF | TGTGCCAGCAGCACAACCCGCACAGATACGCAGTATTTT
TRBD2 | NA | TRBJ2-3 | TRBV5-8 | CASRKLEGRGTDTQYF | TGTGCCAGCAGAAAACTTGAAGGGAGGGGCACAGATACGCAGTATTTT
TRBD2 | NA | TRBJ2-1 | TRBV5-1 | CASSLGLVAGDYNEQFF | TGCGCCAGCAGCTTGGGACTTGTGGCGGGAGATTACAATGAGCAGTTCTTC
TRBD1 | NA | TRBJ1-5 | TRBV7-9 | CASSSQGDSNQPQHF | TGTGCCAGCAGCTCGCAGGGGGATAGCAATCAGCCCCAGCATTTT
TRBD1 | NA | TRBJ1-5 | TRBV7-2 | CASSLVSTGGEQPQHF | TGTGCCAGCAGCTTAGTTTCCACAGGGGGGGAACAGCCCCAGCATTTT
TRBD2 | NA | TRBJ2-3 | TRBV15 | CATSRGTRGGTDTQYF | TGTGCCACCAGCAGGGGGACTAGAGGGGGCACAGATACGCAGTATTTT
NA | once | TRBJ1-6 | TRBV6-6 | CASSRDSSYNSPLHF | TGTGCCAGCAGTCGGGATTCCTCCTATAATTCACCCCTCCACTTT
NA | NA | TRBJ1-2 | TRBV4-1 | CASSQGTAYYGYTF | TGCGCCAGCAGCCAAGGGACAGCCTACTATGGCTACACCTTC
NA | NA | TRBJ2-7 | TRBV6-6 | CASSKDRTYEQYF | TGTGCCAGCAGCAAAGACAGGACCTACGAGCAGTACTTC
TRBD1 | NA | TRBJ2-6 | TRBV29-1 | CSVETGGASSGANVLTF | TGCAGCGTGGAGACAGGGGGCGCATCCTCTGGGGCCAACGTCCTGACTTTC
TRBD2 | NA | TRBJ2-1 | TRBV5-1 | CASSGTSDHNEQFF | TGCGCCAGCAGCGGGACTAGCGACCACAATGAGCAGTTCTTC
TRBD1 | NA | TRBJ1-5 | TRBV19 | CASSMDRGQPQHF | TGTGCCAGTAGTATGGACAGGGGACAGCCCCAGCATTTT
NA | NA | TRBJ2-5 | TRBV5-1 | CASSQPDQGPQYF | TGCGCCAGCAGCCAACCAGATCAGGGGCCCCAGTACTTC
NA | NA | TRBJ1-2 | TRBV7-8 | CASSLAKRGANYGYTF | TGTGCCAGCAGCTTAGCGAAGCGGGGGGCTAACTATGGCTACACCTTC
TRBD2 | NA | TRBJ2-7 | TRBV27 | CASSLSGTSGRYEQYF | TGTGCCAGCAGTTTATCTGGGACTAGCGGGAGATACGAGCAGTACTTC
TRBD2 | once | TRBJ2-1 | TRBV5-1 | CASSPQTSGKYNEQFF | TGCGCCAGCAGCCCACAAACTAGCGGGAAATACAATGAGCAGTTCTTC
NA | NA | TRBJ2-5 | TRBV29-1 | CSVVVGAETQYF | TGCAGCGTTGTTGTGGGCGCGGAGACCCAGTACTTC
TRBD1 | once | TRBJ2-7 | TRBV29-1 | CSVRPGGLNEQYF | TGCAGCGTTCGCCCAGGGGGCCTAAACGAGCAGTACTTC
TRBD1 | NA | TRBJ1-2 | TRBV7-8 | CASSSQDRGWYGYTF | TGTGCCAGCAGCTCTCAGGACAGGGGGTGGTATGGCTACACCTTC
NA | NA | TRBJ1-5 | TRBV19 | CATKGRYYDSNQPQHF | TGTGCCACCAAGGGGAGGTATTACGATAGCAATCAGCCCCAGCATTTT
NA | NA | TRBJ2-5 | TRBV10-1 | CASSESKGARETQYF | TGCGCCAGCAGTGAGTCTAAAGGGGCGCGGGAGACCCAGTACTTC
NA | NA | TRBJ1-1 | TRBV5-1 | CASSSTGQNTEAFF | TGCGCCAGCAGCTCCACAGGCCAGAACACTGAAGCTTTCTTT
NA | NA | TRBJ2-5 | TRBV19 | CASSIFGGETQYF | TGTGCCAGTAGCATCTTCGGGGGTGAGACCCAGTACTTC
TRBD2 | NA | TRBJ2-5 | TRBV29-1 | CSVALAGAGRETQYF | TGCAGCGTTGCTCTAGCGGGAGCGGGAAGAGAGACCCAGTACTTC
TRBD1 | NA | TRBJ2-5 | TRBV5-1 | CASSAGQGRETQYF | TGCGCCAGCAGCGCCGGACAGGGGAGAGAGACCCAGTACTTC
NA | NA | TRBJ2-1 | TRBV9 | CASSAQSGSRVF | TGTGCCAGTAGCGCCCAAAGCGGTAGTAGAGTCTTC